This T cell receptor beta chain came from a study of cytomegalovirus exposure and HLA in healthy donors. Study results and limitations: Based on reports, TCR beta sequences accurately predicted HLA-A and HLA-B alleles for most subjects. DRB1 had the most TCR associations and HLA-C the fewest, a later analysis found, with rates varying by HLA locus. Rare TCR sequences predominated, though certain public TCRs were found in many donors.

PCR primers comprised 60 Vbeta and 13 Jbeta primers. Per the authors' pipeline: Approximately 78 million unique TCR beta chains, roughly 11 million of them shared, were counted by a later analysis. TCRdb's copy holds only in-frame clones and misses some; the assay was immunoSEQ multiplex PCR. The V and J calls and clone size were taken over from that table, and D and trimming were inferred from the DNA. Of around 150,000 clones listed, nearly 80% are singletons. Turning to this clone: What it recognizes is unknown.

CDR1 is SGHTA and CDR2 is FQGNSA in the germline V gene. V lost 2 bases, J lost 2 bases, and 10 bases lay in between. The CDR3 is 15 residues long. V is TRBV7-2 and J is TRBJ1-5, with no clear D. The sample taken for sequencing was PBMCs. The TCR sequence derives from a woman aged 50 to 60 in good health and CMV-seropositive. CDR3 bases: TGTGCCAGCAGCTTAAGAGGGCTAGGCAATCAGCCCCAGCATTTT. Translated, it gives CASSLRGLGNQPQHF.